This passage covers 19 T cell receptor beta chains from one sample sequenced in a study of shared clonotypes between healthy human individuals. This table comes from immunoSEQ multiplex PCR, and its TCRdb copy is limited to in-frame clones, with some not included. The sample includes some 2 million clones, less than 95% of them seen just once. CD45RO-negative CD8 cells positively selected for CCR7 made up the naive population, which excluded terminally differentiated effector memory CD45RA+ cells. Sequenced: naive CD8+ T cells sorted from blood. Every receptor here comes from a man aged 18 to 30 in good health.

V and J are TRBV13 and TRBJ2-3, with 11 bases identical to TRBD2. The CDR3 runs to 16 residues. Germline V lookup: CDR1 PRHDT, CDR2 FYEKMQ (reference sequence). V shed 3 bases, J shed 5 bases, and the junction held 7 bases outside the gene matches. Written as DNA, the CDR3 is TGTGCCAGCAGCTTCCAACTAGCGGGGGTGGGAGATACGCAGTATTTT. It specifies CASSFQLAGVGDTQYF.

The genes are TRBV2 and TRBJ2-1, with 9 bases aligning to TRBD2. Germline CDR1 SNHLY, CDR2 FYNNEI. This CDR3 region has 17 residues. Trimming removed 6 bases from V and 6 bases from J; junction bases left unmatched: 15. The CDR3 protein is CASSSVRREGLGNEQFF. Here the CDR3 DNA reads TGTGCCAGCAGCTCGGTTCGGCGGGAGGGTTTAGGCAATGAGCAGTTCTTC.

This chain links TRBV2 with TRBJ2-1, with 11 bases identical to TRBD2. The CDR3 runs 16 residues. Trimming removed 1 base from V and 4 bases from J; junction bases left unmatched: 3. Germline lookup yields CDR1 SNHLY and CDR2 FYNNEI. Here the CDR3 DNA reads TGTGCCAGCAGTGAAGAGGCTAGCGGGGGGTACAATGAGCAGTTCTTC. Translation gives CASSEEASGGYNEQFF.

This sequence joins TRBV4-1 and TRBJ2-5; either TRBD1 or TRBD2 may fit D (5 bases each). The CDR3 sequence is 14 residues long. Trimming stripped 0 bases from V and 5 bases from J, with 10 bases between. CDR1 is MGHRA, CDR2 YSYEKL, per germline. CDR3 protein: CASSQEAGAETQYF. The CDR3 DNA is TGCGCCAGCAGCCAAGAAGCCGGGGCGGAGACCCAGTACTTC.

CDR3 sequence (DNA): TGTGCCCTTAAGAGAGGGGGCGGCACAGATACGCAGTATTTT. This sequence encodes CALKRGGGTDTQYF. The V and J genes are TRBV2 and TRBJ2-3; 7 bases line up with TRBD1. From germline, CDR1 is SNHLY and CDR2 FYNNEI. V gave up 11 bases and J gave up 1 base; unmatched junction bases: 9. This CDR3 region has 14 residues.

DNA of the CDR3: TGCGCCAGCAGCCAAGATCCCTCTAGCGGGGGTTCCTACGAGCAGTACTTC. It codes for CASSQDPSSGGSYEQYF. V usage is TRBV4-1 and J usage is TRBJ2-7; TRBD2 agrees at 10 bases. The CDR3 consists of 17 residues. The germline V gene has CDR1 MGHRA and CDR2 YSYEKL. Germline trimming cut 0 bases from V and 1 base from J; bases unmatched to any gene: 6.

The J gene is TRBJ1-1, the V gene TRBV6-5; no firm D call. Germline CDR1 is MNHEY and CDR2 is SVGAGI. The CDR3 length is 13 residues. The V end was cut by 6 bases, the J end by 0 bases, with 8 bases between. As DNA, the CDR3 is TGTGCCAGCAGCACACTCATGAACACTGAAGCTTTCTTT. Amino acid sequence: CASSTLMNTEAFF.

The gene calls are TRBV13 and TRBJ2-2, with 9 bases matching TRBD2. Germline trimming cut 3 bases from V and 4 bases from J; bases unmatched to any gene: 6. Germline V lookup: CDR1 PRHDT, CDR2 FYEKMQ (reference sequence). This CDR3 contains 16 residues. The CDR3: CASSFPSGRPTGELFF. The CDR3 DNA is TGTGCCAGCAGCTTTCCCAGCGGGAGGCCCACCGGGGAGCTGTTTTTT.

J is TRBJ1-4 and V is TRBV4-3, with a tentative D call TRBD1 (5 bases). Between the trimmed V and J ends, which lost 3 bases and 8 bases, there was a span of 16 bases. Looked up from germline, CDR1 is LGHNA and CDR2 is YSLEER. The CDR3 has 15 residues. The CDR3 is CASSHVMAQGEKLFF. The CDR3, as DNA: TGCGCCAGCAGCCATGTAATGGCCCAGGGAGAAAAACTGTTTTTT.

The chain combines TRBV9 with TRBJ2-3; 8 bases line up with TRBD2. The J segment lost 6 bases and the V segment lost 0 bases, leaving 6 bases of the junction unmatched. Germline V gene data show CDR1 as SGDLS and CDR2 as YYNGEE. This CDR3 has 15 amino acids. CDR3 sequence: CASSVDGGAGDTQYF. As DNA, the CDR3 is TGTGCCAGCAGCGTAGACGGGGGGGCCGGTGATACGCAGTATTTT.

The CDR3 loop is CSVPPAGNYGYTF. CDR3 nucleotides: TGCAGCGTTCCCCCCGCCGGTAACTATGGCTACACCTTC. The chain is built from TRBV29-1 and TRBJ1-2; D is undetermined. CDR1 is SQVTM, CDR2 ANQGSEA, per germline. Trimming left V 5 bases short and J 1 base short, with 11 bases between. This CDR3 spans 13 amino acids.

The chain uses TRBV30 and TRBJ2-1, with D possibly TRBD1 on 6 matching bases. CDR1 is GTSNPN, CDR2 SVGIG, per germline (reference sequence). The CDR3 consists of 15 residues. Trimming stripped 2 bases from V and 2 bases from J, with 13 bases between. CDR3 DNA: TGTGCCTGGAGTAACCGGGACACTCCCTACAATGAGCAGTTCTTC. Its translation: CAWSNRDTPYNEQFF.

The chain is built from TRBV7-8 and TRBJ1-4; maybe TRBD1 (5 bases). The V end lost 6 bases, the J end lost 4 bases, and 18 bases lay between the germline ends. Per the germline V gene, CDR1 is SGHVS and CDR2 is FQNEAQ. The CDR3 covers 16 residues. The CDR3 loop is CASRMDMWRGNEKLFF. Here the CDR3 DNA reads TGTGCCAGCAGAATGGATATGTGGAGGGGTAATGAAAAACTGTTTTTT.

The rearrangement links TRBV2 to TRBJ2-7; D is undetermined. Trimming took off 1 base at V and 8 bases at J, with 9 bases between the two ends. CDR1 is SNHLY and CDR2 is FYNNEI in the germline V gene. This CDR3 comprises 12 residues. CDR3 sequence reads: CASSEGEAQQYF. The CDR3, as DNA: TGTGCCAGCAGTGAAGGTGAGGCGCAGCAGTACTTC.

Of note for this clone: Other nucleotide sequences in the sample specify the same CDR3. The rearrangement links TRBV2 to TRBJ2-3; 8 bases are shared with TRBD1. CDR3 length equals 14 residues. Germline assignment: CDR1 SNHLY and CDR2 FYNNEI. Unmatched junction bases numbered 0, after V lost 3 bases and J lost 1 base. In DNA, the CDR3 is TGTGCCAGCAGTGAGGGACAGGGCACAGATACGCAGTATTTT. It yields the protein CASSEGQGTDTQYF.

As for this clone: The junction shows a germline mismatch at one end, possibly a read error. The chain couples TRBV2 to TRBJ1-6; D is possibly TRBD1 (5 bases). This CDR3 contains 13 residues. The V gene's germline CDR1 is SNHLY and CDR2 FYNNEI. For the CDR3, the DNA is TGTGCCAGCAGGGAAGTGGGGGGATCACCCCTCCACTTT. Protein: CASREVGGSPLHF.

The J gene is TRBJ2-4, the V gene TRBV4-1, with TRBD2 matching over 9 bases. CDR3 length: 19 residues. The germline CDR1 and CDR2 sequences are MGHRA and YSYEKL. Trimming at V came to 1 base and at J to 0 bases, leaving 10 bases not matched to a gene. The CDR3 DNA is TGCGCCAGCAGCCAAGTTTTAGCGGGAGTGAGTGTAGCCAAAAACATTCAGTACTTC. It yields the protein CASSQVLAGVSVAKNIQYF.

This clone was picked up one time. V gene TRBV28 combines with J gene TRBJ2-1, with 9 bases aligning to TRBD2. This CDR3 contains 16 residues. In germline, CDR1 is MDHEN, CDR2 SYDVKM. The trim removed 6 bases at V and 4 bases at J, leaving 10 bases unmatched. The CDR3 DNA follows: TGTGCCAGCAGCTCCCTAGCGGGGAGGTATTACAATGAGCAGTTCTTC. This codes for CASSSLAGRYYNEQFF.

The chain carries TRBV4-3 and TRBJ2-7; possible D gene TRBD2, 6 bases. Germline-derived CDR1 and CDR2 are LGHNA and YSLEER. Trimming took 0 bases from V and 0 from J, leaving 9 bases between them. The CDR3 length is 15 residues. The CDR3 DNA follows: TGCGCCAGCAGCCAAGAGTGGGACTCCTCCTACGAGCAGTACTTC. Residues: CASSQEWDSSYEQYF.